These T cell receptor beta chains were read from a single sample in a study of blood T cell repertoires in COVID-19. Profiling relied on immunoSEQ multiplex PCR, and the TCRdb table lists in-frame clones only, not all of them. Among some 260,000 clones listed, about nine tenths were seen once. The sample was PBMCs or T cells enriched from blood (not recorded which). These receptors all stem from a man aged 35 to 55 who had recovered from COVID-19. Both conserved end residues are part of each CDR3. A D gene is named only where the DNA matches it firmly. For some rows the clone size is stated as once, few or many, or as a class when expanded; others skip it.

>TRBV27|once|TRBD2|TRBJ2-1
TGTGCCAGCAGTCTGATAGGGACTAGCGGGACGGACAATGAGCAGTTCTTC
CASSLIGTSGTDNEQFF
>TRBV5-1|-|-|TRBJ2-7
TGCGCCAGCAGCTTGGGGATTGGGGCGGGGGCCTCCTACGAGCAGTACTTC
CASSLGIGAGASYEQYF
>TRBV5-1|-|TRBD2|TRBJ2-3
TGCGCCAGCAGCCACACTTCGGGGGGTACCACAGATACGCAGTATTTT
CASSHTSGGTTDTQYF
>TRBV19|-|TRBD2|TRBJ2-1
TGTGCCAGTAGTATATCAGCGGGAGTCGGCTATGAGCAGTTCTTC
CASSISAGVGYEQFF
>TRBV29-1|-|-|TRBJ2-1
TGCAGCGTTGTTTCGACTCCTCCCTACAATGAGCAGTTCTTC
CSVVSTPPYNEQFF
>TRBV7-2|-|-|TRBJ1-1
TGTGCCAGCAGCTCAACCAGGGAGAACACTGAAGCTTTCTTT
CASSSTRENTEAFF
>TRBV10-3|-|-|TRBJ1-1
TGTGCCATCAGTTGGGGGGGGAGAGACACTGAAGCTTTCTTT
CAISWGGRDTEAFF
>TRBV19|few|TRBD1|TRBJ1-5
TGTGCCAGTAGCAATCGACAGGGGACCAATCAGCCCCAGCATTTT
CASSNRQGTNQPQHF
>TRBV5-4|-|-|TRBJ2-2
TGTGCCAGCAGCTTGGTACGGGGAAACGGGGAGCTGTTTTTT
CASSLVRGNGELFF
>TRBV28|-|-|TRBJ1-2
TGTGCCAGCAGCCTGGGACCGGGGGATGGCTACACCTTC
CASSLGPGDGYTF
>TRBV21-1|-|-|TRBJ1-3
TGTGCCAGCATCCGGGGGATATCTGGCAACACCATATATTTT
CASIRGISGNTIYF
>TRBV10-1|-|-|TRBJ1-4
TGCGCCAGCAGTGAGTCGGGCGGGGTTAAACTGTTTTTT
CASSESGGVKLFF
>TRBV7-2|-|-|TRBJ1-1
TGTGCCAGCAGCAACCGGGGGGGGGACACTGAAGCTTTCTTT
CASSNRGGDTEAFF
>TRBV18|-|TRBD1|TRBJ2-2
TGTGCCAGCTCACCCCTCGGACAGGGGACCGGGGAGCTGTTTTTT
CASSPLGQGTGELFF
>TRBV18|-|-|TRBJ2-2
TGTGCCAGCTCACCAGTCCGGTCGAACACCGGGGAGCTGTTTTTT
CASSPVRSNTGELFF
>TRBV5-1|-|TRBD1|TRBJ1-3
TGCGCCAGCTGCACAGGACAGGGGGCAGACACCATATATTTT
CASCTGQGADTIYF
>TRBV7-2|-|-|TRBJ1-4
TGTGCCAGCAGACCGGGGGGTGGGGAAAAACTGTTTTTT
CASRPGGGEKLFF
>TRBV6-5|-|-|TRBJ2-7
TGTGCCAGCAGTTACGCCGCCCCGGGACAAGGCTACGAGCAGTACTTC
CASSYAAPGQGYEQYF
>TRBV11-3|-|TRBD2|TRBJ2-2
TGTGCCAGCAGCTCCCAGGGGCGGGAGGGCACCGGGGAGCTGTTTTTT
CASSSQGREGTGELFF
>TRBV4-3|once|TRBD1|TRBJ1-5
TGCGCCAGCAGCCAGGGGACAGGGAAAAATCAGCCCCAGCATTTT
CASSQGTGKNQPQHF
>TRBV7-8|-|TRBD2|TRBJ2-3
TGTGCCAGCAGCTCCTCACTAGCGGGAGTTGAAACAGATACGCAGTATTTT
CASSSSLAGVETDTQYF
>TRBV4-1|-|-|TRBJ1-5
TGCGCCAGCAGCCAAGAACCCAACCCCGGCTCAGGGGAACTTCAGCCCCAGCATTTT
CASSQEPNPGSGELQPQHF
>TRBV28|-|TRBD2|TRBJ2-7
TGTGCCAGCAGTTCCTCCGGGACTACGACCTACGAGCAGTACTTC
CASSSSGTTTYEQYF
>TRBV11-2|-|TRBD2|TRBJ2-2
TGTGCCAGCAGCTCCGGACTAGCGGGAAGGGCGTCCGGGGAGCTGTTTTTT
CASSSGLAGRASGELFF
>TRBV5-4|-|-|TRBJ1-2
TGTGCCAGCAGCTTGGACAGGGAAGTTTGGGGCTACACCTTC
CASSLDREVWGYTF
>TRBV5-1|-|-|TRBJ1-3
TGCGCCAGCAGCTCACAGGCTAATTCTGGAAACACCATATATTTT
CASSSQANSGNTIYF
>TRBV10-3|-|TRBD2|TRBJ2-2
TGTGCCGTTAGCGGGAGGGAGAACACCGGGGAGCTGTTTTTT
CAVSGRENTGELFF
>TRBV7-3|many|-|TRBJ2-5
TGTGCCAGCAGCTCGACTGGGGGGGCAAAGTACTTC
CASSSTGGAKYF
>TRBV28|-|-|TRBJ2-7
TGTGCCAGCGTGGAAGTATTCGCGGGACAGAGAACCTACGAGCAGTACTTC
CASVEVFAGQRTYEQYF
>TRBV4-1|once|TRBD2|TRBJ2-7
TGCGCCAGCAGCCGCCACCTTTCGCGGGGGGTAAACTACGAGCAGTACTTC
CASSRHLSRGVNYEQYF
>TRBV18|-|TRBD1|TRBJ1-1
TGTGCCAGCTCGGCGGGCACAGGGGCAGAAGCTTTCTTT
CASSAGTGAEAFF
>TRBV2|-|TRBD2|TRBJ2-1
TGTGCCAGCAGCTCCGGGACTAGCGGGATCGACCAGCAGTTCTTC
CASSSGTSGIDQQFF
>TRBV2|-|-|TRBJ1-5
TGTGCCAGCAGTGACCCGACACGCAATCAGCCCCAGCATTTT
CASSDPTRNQPQHF
>TRBV28|-|-|TRBJ1-1
TGTGCCAGCAGTCCTCGCAGTTCGAACACTGAAGCTTTCTTT
CASSPRSSNTEAFF
>TRBV7-7|-|-|TRBJ2-5
TGTGCTAGCAGCTTAGGCGGACAGCAGCAAGAGACCCAGTACTTC
CASSLGGQQQETQYF
>TRBV7-2|-|-|TRBJ2-7
TGTGCCAGCAGCCTAGACAGGATCGGTCCCTCCTACGAGCAGTACTTC
CASSLDRIGPSYEQYF
>TRBV29-1|-|-|TRBJ1-2
TGCAGCGTTGAACGCGCAGGCGGCTACACCTTC
CSVERAGGYTF
>TRBV6-2/TRBV6-3|few|-|TRBJ1-5
TGTGCCAGCAGTTATTCCGTGAACGGTCAGCCCCAGCATTTT
CASSYSVNGQPQHF
>TRBV15|-|-|TRBJ1-2
TGTGCCACCAGCGGGCTCCGCGGGGCTAACTATGGCTACACCTTC
CATSGLRGANYGYTF
>TRBV18|-|-|TRBJ1-1
TGTGCCAGCTCACCACCGCGGAACACTGAAGCTTTCTTT
CASSPPRNTEAFF
>TRBV4-3|-|-|TRBJ1-4
TGCGCCAGCAGCCAAGGAATAGACGGGTTAATACGCACTAATGAAAAACTGTTTTTT
CASSQGIDGLIRTNEKLFF
>TRBV2|-|TRBD1|TRBJ2-7
TGTGCCAGCAGAGGACAGGCCGGGAACGAGCAGTACTTC
CASRGQAGNEQYF
>TRBV7-8|-|TRBD2|TRBJ2-2
TGTGCCAGCAGCGCCGAACTGCGGGGGGGCCAGTTTCGGGCCGGGGAGCTGTTTTTT
CASSAELRGGQFRAGELFF
>TRBV21-1|few|-|TRBJ2-2
TGTGCCAGCAGCAAAGTGGACGACGCGGGGGCGAACACCGGGGAGCTGTTTTTT
CASSKVDDAGANTGELFF
>TRBV9|-|TRBD1|TRBJ1-2
TGTGCCAGCACCCTTTTTCGACAGGGGGTATTCTATGGCTACACCTTC
CASTLFRQGVFYGYTF
>TRBV27|-|TRBD1|TRBJ1-5
TGTGCCAGCAGGGAGGGGGCCAACTTTTATAGCAATCAGCCCCAGCATTTT
CASREGANFYSNQPQHF
>TRBV18|-|-|TRBJ1-6
TGTGCCAGCTCACCGGGAGGGCCCCCAATAAGGACACCCCTCCACTTT
CASSPGGPPIRTPLHF
>TRBV12-3/TRBV12-4|-|TRBD1|TRBJ1-2
TGTGCCAGCTTACAGGGGACTTATGGCTACACCTTC
CASLQGTYGYTF
>TRBV3-1/TRBV3-2|once|TRBD2|TRBJ2-3
TGTGCCAGCAGCGAGGGACTAGCGATTAGCACAGATACGCAGTATTTT
CASSEGLAISTDTQYF
>TRBV30|once|-|TRBJ1-2
TGTGCCTGGATGATCTGGGGCGCTGGGGGCTACACCTTC
CAWMIWGAGGYTF
>TRBV19|once|-|TRBJ1-4
TGTGCCAGTAGTAAGACAGCTTTGGCAACTAATGAAAAACTGTTTTTT
CASSKTALATNEKLFF
>TRBV2|-|-|TRBJ2-5
TGTGCCAGCAGGAGCGATGGAGAGACCCAGTACTTC
CASRSDGETQYF
>TRBV27|-|TRBD1|TRBJ1-2
TGTGCCAGCAGTTTATCCACAGGGGGCGCCGGCTATGGCTACACCTTC
CASSLSTGGAGYGYTF